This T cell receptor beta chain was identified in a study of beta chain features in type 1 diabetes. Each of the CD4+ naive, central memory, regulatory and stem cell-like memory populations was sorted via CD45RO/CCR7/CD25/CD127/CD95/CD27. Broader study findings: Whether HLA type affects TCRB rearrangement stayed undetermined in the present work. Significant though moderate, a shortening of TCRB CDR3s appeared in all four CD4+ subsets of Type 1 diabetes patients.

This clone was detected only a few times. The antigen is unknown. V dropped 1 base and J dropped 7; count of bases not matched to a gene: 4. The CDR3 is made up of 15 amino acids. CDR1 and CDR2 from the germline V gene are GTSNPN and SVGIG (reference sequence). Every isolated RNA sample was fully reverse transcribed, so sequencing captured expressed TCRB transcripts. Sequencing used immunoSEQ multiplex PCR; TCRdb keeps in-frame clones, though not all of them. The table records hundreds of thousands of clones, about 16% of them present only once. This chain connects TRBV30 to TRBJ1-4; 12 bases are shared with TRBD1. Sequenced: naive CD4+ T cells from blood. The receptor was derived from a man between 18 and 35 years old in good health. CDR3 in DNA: TGTGCCTGGAGTGCCCGGGACAGGGGGCCTGAAAAACTGTTTTTT. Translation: CAWSARDRGPEKLFF.